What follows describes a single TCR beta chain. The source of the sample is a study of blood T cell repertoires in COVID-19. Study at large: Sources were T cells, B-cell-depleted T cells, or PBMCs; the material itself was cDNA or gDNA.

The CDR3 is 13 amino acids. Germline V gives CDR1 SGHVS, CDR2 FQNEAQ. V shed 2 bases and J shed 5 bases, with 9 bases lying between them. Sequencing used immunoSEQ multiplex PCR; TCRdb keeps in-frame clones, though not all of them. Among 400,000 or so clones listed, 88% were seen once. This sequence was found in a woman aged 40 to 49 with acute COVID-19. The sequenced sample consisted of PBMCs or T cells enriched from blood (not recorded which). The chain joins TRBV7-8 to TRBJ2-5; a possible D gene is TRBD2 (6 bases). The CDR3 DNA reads TGTGCCAGCAGCTTAACTAGCAAGGAGACCCAGTACTTC. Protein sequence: CASSLTSKETQYF.